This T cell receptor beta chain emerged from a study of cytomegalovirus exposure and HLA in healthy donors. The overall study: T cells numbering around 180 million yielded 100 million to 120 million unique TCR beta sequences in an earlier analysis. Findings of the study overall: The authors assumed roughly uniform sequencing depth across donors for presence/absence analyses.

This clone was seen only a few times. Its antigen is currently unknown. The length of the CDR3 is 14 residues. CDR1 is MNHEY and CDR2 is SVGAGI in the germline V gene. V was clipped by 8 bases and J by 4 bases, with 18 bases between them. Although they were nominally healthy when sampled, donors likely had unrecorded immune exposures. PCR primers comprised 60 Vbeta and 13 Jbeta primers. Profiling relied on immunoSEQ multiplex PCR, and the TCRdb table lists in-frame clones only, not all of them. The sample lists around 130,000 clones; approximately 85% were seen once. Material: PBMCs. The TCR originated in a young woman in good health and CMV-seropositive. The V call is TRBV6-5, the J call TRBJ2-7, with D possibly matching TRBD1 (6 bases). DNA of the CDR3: TGTGCCAGCTCCTCCCGGACAGCTCTATACGAGCAGTACTTC. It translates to CASSSRTALYEQYF.